The next 14 T cell receptor beta chains were all read from a single sample in a study of control samples from healthy donors and cancer patients (dated by TCRdb to between 2020 and 2021). Library creation used the immunoSEQ multiplex PCR assay. TCRdb provides this immuneACCESS table in a form limited to in-frame rearrangements. Some clones are lacking; in checked studies, under half of them reflect an unresolved V gene, and why the rest are absent is not known. The sample has 150,000 to 160,000 clones on record, 93% of them singletons. The ten top clones hold around 2.4% of the sample. Input material: blood. Receptors originate from a man in his fifties in good health.

The chain is built from TRBV7-6 and TRBJ1-3, with TRBD1 matching 7 bases. The junction had 11 bases not matched to a gene; V was cut back by 5 bases and J by 7 bases. From germline, CDR1 is SGHVS and CDR2 FNYEAQ. The CDR3 runs 15 residues. CDR3 loop: CASSPETGLWNTIYF. The CDR3, as DNA: TGTGCCAGCAGCCCCGAGACAGGGCTTTGGAACACCATATATTTT.

This rearrangement joins TRBV7-9 to TRBJ2-3; D remains unclear. There are 13 residues in the CDR3. Germline CDR1 SEHNR, CDR2 FQNEAQ (reference sequence). Trimming left V 1 base short and J 3 bases short, with 5 bases between. The CDR3 here is CASSLELTDTQYF. The DNA for the CDR3 is TGTGCCAGCAGCTTAGAACTTACAGATACGCAGTATTTT.

The rearrangement links TRBV15 to TRBJ2-1, with 8 positions matching TRBD1. In germline, CDR1 is LNHNV, CDR2 YYDKDF (reference sequence). The CDR3 length is 13 residues. The junction had 7 bases not matched to a gene; V was cut back by 3 bases and J by 12 bases. The CDR3 protein is CATSRGQVMGQFF. The CDR3 bases are TGTGCCACCAGCAGGGGACAGGTTATGGGGCAGTTCTTC. The full variable domain, its missing parts supplied by reference TRBV15 and TRBJ2-1, is DAMVIQNPRYQVTQFGKPVTLSCSQTLNHNVMYWYQQKSSQAPKLLFHYYDKDFNNEADTPDNFQSRRPNTSFCFLDIRSPGLGDTAMYLCATSRGQVMGQFFGPGTRLTVL.

The chain recombines TRBV25-1 with TRBJ1-5; D not certain. Germline V gene lookup returns CDR1 MGHDK and CDR2 SYGVNS. The CDR3 is 11 residues long. The V and J ends lost 6 bases and 10 bases respectively, with 10 bases between them. The CDR3 loop is CASSYTGPQHF. The CDR3 region has the DNA TGTGCCAGCAGCTACACGGGTCCCCAGCATTTT. The whole variable domain, filled in from reference TRBV25-1 and TRBJ1-5, reads EADIYQTPRYLVIGTGKKITLECSQTMGHDKMYWYQQDPGMELHLIHYSYGVNSTEKGDLSSESTVSRIRTEHFPLTLESARPSHTSQYLCASSYTGPQHFGDGTRLSIL.

The rearrangement links TRBV7-2 to TRBJ2-2, with unresolved D. The length of the CDR3 is 15 residues. Germline CDR1 SGHTA, CDR2 FQGNSA. The V and J ends lost 3 bases and 5 bases respectively, with 13 bases between them. Written as DNA, the CDR3 is TGTGCCAGCAGCTTGGTTAGTTACGTGACCGGGGAGCTGTTTTTT. It specifies CASSLVSYVTGELFF.

The rearrangement links TRBV29-1 to TRBJ2-3; 12 bases align to TRBD2. This CDR3 has 15 residues. The V gene end was trimmed by 3 bases and the J gene end by 7 bases; junction bases not matched to a gene: 8. Germline CDR1 is SQVTM and CDR2 is ANQGSEA. The CDR3 loop is CSVDPSGRAGYTQYF. The CDR3 nucleotides read TGCAGCGTTGATCCTAGCGGGAGGGCCGGGTATACGCAGTATTTT.

The rearrangement links TRBV5-1 to TRBJ2-1; 10 bases line up with TRBD2. The CDR3 has 17 amino acids. Trimming cost V 0 bases and J 4 bases; bases outside gene matches: 7. The V gene's germline CDR1 is SGHRS and CDR2 YFSETQ. The CDR3 DNA follows: TGCGCCAGCAGCTTGGCCGCGATAGCGGGGGGATACAATGAGCAGTTCTTC. The encoded protein is CASSLAAIAGGYNEQFF. The variable domain in full, with the rest retrieved from reference TRBV5-1 and TRBJ2-1, is KAGVTQTPRYLIKTRGQQVTLSCSPISGHRSVSWYQQTPGQGLQFLFEYFSETQRNKGNFPGRFSGRQFSNSRSEMNVSTLELGDSALYLCASSLAAIAGGYNEQFFGPGTRLTVL.

V usage is TRBV28 and J usage is TRBJ2-1; 13 bases are a match to TRBD2. Looked up from germline, CDR1 is MDHEN and CDR2 is SYDVKM. After removal of 5 bases from V and 7 bases from J, the junction contained 8 bases not matched to a gene. This CDR3 region has 16 residues. CDR3 residues: CASSLLLAGGRNEQFF. CDR3 DNA: TGTGCCAGCAGTCTCTTACTAGCGGGAGGGCGGAATGAGCAGTTCTTC.

This clone has only one observation. This chain joins TRBV20-1 and TRBJ1-2; D ambiguous. Per the germline V gene, CDR1 is DFQATT and CDR2 is SNEGSKA (reference sequence). The CDR3 runs to 10 residues. With 3 bases removed from V and 3 bases from J, the gap between germline ends came to 2 bases. This CDR3 reads CSASDYGYTF. As DNA, the CDR3 is TGCAGTGCTAGTGACTATGGCTACACCTTC.

The chain couples TRBV5-5 to TRBJ2-1, with 7 bases fitting TRBD1. CDR1 SGHKS and CDR2 YYEKEE come from the germline V gene (reference sequence). J gave up 4 bases and V 1 base, and 2 bases lay outside the gene matches. CDR3 length: 14 residues. The CDR3 bases are TGTGCCAGCAGCTTGAGACAGGGTTACAATGAGCAGTTCTTC. This gives the protein CASSLRQGYNEQFF.

The chain uses TRBV6-6 and TRBJ1-4; maybe TRBD1 (5 bases). The V and J ends lost 7 bases and 2 bases respectively, with 14 bases between them. This CDR3 has 15 residues. CDR1 and CDR2 (germline): MNHNY, SVGAGI (reference sequence). The CDR3 DNA sequence: TGTGCCAGCAAGGCCAGGGATTTCACTAATGAAAAACTGTTTTTT. Amino acids: CASKARDFTNEKLFF.

The chain is built from TRBV12-3 or TRBV12-4 and TRBJ2-7; D ambiguous. With 6 bases removed from V and 3 bases from J, the gap between germline ends came to 9 bases. The CDR3 is 12 amino acids. The CDR3 spells CASRRTDYEQYF. The CDR3 DNA sequence: TGTGCCAGCAGGAGAACAGACTACGAGCAGTACTTC.

CDR3 in amino acids: CASRKGVAEQFF. In nucleotides, the CDR3 is TGTGCCAGCAGAAAGGGGGTCGCTGAGCAGTTCTTC. The chain has TRBV7-2 and TRBJ2-1; tentatively, D is TRBD1 (6 bases). The V end lost 6 bases, the J end lost 9 bases, and 12 bases lay between the germline ends. The germline V gene encodes CDR1 SGHTA and CDR2 FQGNSA. The CDR3 covers 12 residues.

The chain employs TRBV29-1 and TRBJ2-3; D ambiguous. V was shortened by 5 bases and J by 0 bases, with 12 bases between the two germline ends. Per the germline V gene, CDR1 is SQVTM and CDR2 is ANQGSEA. The CDR3 consists of 14 residues. The CDR3 DNA follows: TGCAGCGTTAGGAGAATCACAAGCACAGATACGCAGTATTTT. This sequence encodes CSVRRITSTDTQYF.